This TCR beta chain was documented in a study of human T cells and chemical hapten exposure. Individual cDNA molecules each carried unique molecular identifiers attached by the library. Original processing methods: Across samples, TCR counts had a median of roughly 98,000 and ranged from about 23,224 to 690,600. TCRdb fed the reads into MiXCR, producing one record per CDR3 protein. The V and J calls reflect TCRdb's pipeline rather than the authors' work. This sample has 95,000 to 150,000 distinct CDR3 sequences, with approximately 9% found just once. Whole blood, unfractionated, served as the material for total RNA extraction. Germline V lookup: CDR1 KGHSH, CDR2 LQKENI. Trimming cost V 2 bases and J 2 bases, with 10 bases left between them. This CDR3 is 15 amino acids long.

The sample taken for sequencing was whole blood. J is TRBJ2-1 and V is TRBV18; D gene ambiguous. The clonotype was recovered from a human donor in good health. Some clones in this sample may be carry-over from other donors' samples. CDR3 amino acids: CASSPGPRAYNEQFF. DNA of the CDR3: TGTGCCAGCTCACCAGGCCCTAGGGCCTACAATGAGCAGTTCTTC.